This T cell receptor beta chain was profiled in a study of shared T cell receptors in the human thymus. This clone is a singleton in its sample. Only in-frame clones appear in the TCRdb table, and some are missing; sequencing was by immunoSEQ multiplex PCR. The sample carries some 700,000 clones, approximately 83% recorded once. Trimming removed 3 bases at V and 2 bases at J, with 17 bases between. Germline CDR1 reads SGHVS; CDR2 reads FQNEAQ. The CDR3 covers 17 residues. The same data also contributed to another study, on human thymus T cells. This second study says: Congenital heart defects were the reason for the corrective surgery that the donors, healthy Finnish infants, were having. Obtained as resections during corrective heart surgery, the thymus tissue was then studied. Across thymic and blood repertoires, the usage of V and J genes appeared to be biased. Unrelated individuals had highly overlapping thymic repertoires, as reported in related research.

The gene calls are TRBV7-8 and TRBJ1-5; possibly TRBD1 for D (6 bases). Sequenced material: thymocytes. The clonotype was recovered from a girl less than two years old with a congenital heart defect. As DNA, the CDR3 is TGTGCCAGCAGCTTGGGGGCCAGGGCCGTGGGCAATCAGCCCCAGCATTTT. Amino acids: CASSLGARAVGNQPQHF.